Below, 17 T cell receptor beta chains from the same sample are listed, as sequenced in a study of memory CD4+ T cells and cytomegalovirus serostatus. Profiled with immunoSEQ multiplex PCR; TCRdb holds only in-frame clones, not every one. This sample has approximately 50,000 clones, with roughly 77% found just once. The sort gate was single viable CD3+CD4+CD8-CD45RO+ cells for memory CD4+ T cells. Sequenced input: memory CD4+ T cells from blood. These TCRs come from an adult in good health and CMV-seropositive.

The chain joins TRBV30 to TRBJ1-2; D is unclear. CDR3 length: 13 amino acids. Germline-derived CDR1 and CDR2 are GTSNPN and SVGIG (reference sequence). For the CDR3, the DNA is TGTGCTTACCTACGGGGAAGTGCTGGGGGCTACACCTTC. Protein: CAYLRGSAGGYTF.

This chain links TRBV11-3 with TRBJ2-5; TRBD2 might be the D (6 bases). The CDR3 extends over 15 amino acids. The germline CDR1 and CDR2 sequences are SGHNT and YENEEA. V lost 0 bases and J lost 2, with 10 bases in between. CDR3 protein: CASSLDRGRQETQYF. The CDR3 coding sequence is TGTGCCAGCAGCTTAGATCGGGGGAGACAAGAGACCCAGTACTTC.

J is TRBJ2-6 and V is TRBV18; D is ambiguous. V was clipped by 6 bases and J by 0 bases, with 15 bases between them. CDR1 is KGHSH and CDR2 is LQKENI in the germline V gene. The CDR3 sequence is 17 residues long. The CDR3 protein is CASSPNSGRSGANVLTF. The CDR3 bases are TGTGCCAGCTCCCCGAACAGTGGGCGCTCTGGGGCCAACGTCCTGACTTTC.

CDR3 DNA: TGTGCCAGCAGTTTAACAGCCTCGATCTCTGGAAACACCATATATTTT. Its translation is CASSLTASISGNTIYF. The V call is TRBV27, the J call TRBJ1-3; no firm D call. Germline CDR1 reads MNHEY; CDR2 reads SMNVEV (reference sequence). The CDR3 spans 16 residues. Between the trimmed V and J ends, which lost 2 bases and 0 bases, there was a span of 11 bases.

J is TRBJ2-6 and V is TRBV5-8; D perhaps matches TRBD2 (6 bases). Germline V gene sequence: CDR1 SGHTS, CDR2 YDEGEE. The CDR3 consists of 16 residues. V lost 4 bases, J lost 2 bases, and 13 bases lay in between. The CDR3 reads CASSRNREPGANVLTF. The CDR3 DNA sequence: TGTGCCAGCAGCCGAAACCGGGAGCCTGGGGCCAACGTCCTGACTTTC.

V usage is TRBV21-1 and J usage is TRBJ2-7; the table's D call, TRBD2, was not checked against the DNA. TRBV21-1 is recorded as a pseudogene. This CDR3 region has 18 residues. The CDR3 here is CASSKVRLAGGPCYEQYF. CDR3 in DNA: TGTGCCAGCAGCAAAGTTCGTCTAGCGGGAGGGCCTTGCTACGAGCAGTACTTC.

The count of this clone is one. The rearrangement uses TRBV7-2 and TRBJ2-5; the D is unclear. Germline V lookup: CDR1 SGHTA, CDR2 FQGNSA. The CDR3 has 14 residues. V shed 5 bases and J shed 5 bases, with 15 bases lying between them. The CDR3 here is CASSTYYGQETQYF. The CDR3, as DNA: TGTGCCAGCAGCACCTACTATGGGCAGGAGACCCAGTACTTC.

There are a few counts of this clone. Written as DNA, the CDR3 is TGTGCCAGCAGTGGGAGACCATACGAGCAGTACGTC. Translation: CASSGRPYEQYV. The chain joins TRBV6-6 to TRBJ2-7, with D tentatively TRBD2 (5 bases). The length of the CDR3 is 12 residues. The V and J ends lost 5 bases and 4 bases respectively, with 9 bases between them. Germline V lookup: CDR1 MNHNY, CDR2 SVGAGI (reference sequence).

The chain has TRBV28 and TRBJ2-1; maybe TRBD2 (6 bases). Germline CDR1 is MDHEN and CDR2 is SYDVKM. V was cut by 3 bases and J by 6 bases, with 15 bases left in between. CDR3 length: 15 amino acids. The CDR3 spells CASSFGGNSFNEQFF. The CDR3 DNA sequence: TGTGCCAGCAGTTTCGGCGGGAACAGTTTCAATGAGCAGTTCTTC.

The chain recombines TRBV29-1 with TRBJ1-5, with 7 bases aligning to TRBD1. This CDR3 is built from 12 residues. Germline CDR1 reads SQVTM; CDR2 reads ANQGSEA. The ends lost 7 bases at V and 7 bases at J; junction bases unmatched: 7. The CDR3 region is CSAGDSPQPQHF. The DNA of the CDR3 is TGCAGCGCTGGGGACAGCCCGCAGCCCCAGCATTTT.

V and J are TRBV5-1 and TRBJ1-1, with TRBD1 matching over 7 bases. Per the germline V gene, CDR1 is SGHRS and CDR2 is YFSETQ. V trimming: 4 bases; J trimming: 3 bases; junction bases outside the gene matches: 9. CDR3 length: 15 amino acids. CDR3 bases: TGCGCCAGCAGCAATATAAGGGGGCGGGACACTGAAGCTTTCTTT. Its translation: CASSNIRGRDTEAFF. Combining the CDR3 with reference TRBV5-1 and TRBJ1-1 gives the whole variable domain KAGVTQTPRYLIKTRGQQVTLSCSPISGHRSVSWYQQTPGQGLQFLFEYFSETQRNKGNFPGRFSGRQFSNSRSEMNVSTLELGDSALYLCASSNIRGRDTEAFFGQGTRLTVV.

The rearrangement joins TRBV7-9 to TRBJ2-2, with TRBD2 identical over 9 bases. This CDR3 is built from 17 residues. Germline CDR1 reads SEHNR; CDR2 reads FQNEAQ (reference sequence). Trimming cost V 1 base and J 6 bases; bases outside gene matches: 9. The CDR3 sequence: CASSLVLAGPWAGELFF. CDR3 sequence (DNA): TGTGCCAGCAGCTTAGTACTAGCGGGTCCTTGGGCCGGGGAGCTGTTTTTT.

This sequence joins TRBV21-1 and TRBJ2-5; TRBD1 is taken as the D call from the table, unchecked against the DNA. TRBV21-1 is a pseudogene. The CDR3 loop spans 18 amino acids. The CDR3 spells CASSKIGTGCPQLMAQYF. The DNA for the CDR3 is TGTGCCAGCAGCAAGATAGGGACAGGATGCCCCCAATTAATGGCCCAGTACTTC.

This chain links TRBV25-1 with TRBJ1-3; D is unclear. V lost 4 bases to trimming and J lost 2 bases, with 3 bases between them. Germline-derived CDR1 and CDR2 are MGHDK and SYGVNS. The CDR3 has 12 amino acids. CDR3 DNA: TGTGCCAGCAGTGGGACTGGAAACACCATATATTTT. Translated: CASSGTGNTIYF.

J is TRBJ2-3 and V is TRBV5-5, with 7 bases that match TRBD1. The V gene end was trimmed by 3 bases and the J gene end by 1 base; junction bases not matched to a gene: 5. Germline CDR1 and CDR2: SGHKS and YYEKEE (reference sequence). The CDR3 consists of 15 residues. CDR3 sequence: CASSYRGWGTDTQYF. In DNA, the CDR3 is TGTGCCAGCAGCTACAGGGGTTGGGGCACAGATACGCAGTATTTT. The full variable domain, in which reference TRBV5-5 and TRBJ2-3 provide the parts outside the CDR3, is DAGVTQSPTHLIKTRGQQVTLRCSPISGHKSVSWYQQVLGQGPQFIFQYYEKEERGRGNFPDRFSARQFPNYSSELNVNALLLGDSALYLCASSYRGWGTDTQYFGPGTRLTVL.

CDR3 nucleotide sequence: TGTGCCAGCTCACTTCAGGGCACTGAAGCTTTCTTT. Translating gives CASSLQGTEAFF. V is TRBV18 and J is TRBJ1-1, with D perhaps TRBD1 (5 bases). The germline V gene encodes CDR1 KGHSH and CDR2 LQKENI. The CDR3 loop spans 12 amino acids. V lost 4 bases to trimming and J lost 4 bases, with 7 bases between them.

CDR3 region: CASSPEGQYTGELFF. The CDR3 coding sequence is TGTGCCAGCTCACCCGAGGGACAGTACACCGGGGAGCTGTTTTTT. V usage is TRBV18 and J usage is TRBJ2-2, with 7 bases identical to TRBD1. The CDR3 runs 15 residues. Unmatched junction bases numbered 4, after V lost 3 bases and J lost 3 bases. From germline, CDR1 is KGHSH and CDR2 LQKENI. Looking up the rest from reference TRBV18 and TRBJ2-2 gives the full variable domain: NAGVMQNPRHLVRRRGQEARLRCSPMKGHSHVYWYRQLPEEGLKFMVYLQKENIIDESGMPKERFSAEFPKEGPSILRIQQVVRGDSAAYFCASSPEGQYTGELFFGEGSRLTVL.